This T cell receptor beta chain stems from a study of immune cell composition in non-small cell lung cancer. Study-level information: Lung adenocarcinoma or squamous carcinoma made up most tumours.

Germline V gene lookup returns CDR1 SGDLS and CDR2 YYNGEE. Trimming took 4 bases from V and 2 from J; bases not matched to a gene: 2. The CDR3 contains 14 residues. This clone was seen more than once but under ten times. Measured with immunoSEQ multiplex PCR; TCRdb has only the in-frame clones, and not every one. This table holds some 5,100 clones, around 81% found once. This rearrangement joins TRBV9 to TRBJ1-3, with 8 bases matching TRBD1. Sequenced sample: lung tumor tissue. The clonotype comes from a human donor with non-small cell lung cancer. The CDR3, as DNA: TGTGCCAGCAGCCCGGACAGGGCTGGAAACACCATATATTTT. It yields the protein CASSPDRAGNTIYF. The full variable domain, rest sourced from reference TRBV9 and TRBJ1-3, is DSGVTQTPKHLITATGQRVTLRCSPRSGDLSVYWYQQSLDQGLQFLIQYYNGEERAKGNILERFSAQQFPDLHSELNLSSLELGDSALYFCASSPDRAGNTIYFGEGSWLTVV.